This T cell receptor beta chain was found in a study of blood T cell repertoires in COVID-19 (dated by TCRdb to 2019 to 2021). Broadly, across the study: Samples covering the acute and convalescent phases of COVID-19 were provided by collaborators in the United States, Italy and Spain. The material from the prospective study consisted of cDNA or gDNA derived from T cells, B-cell-depleted T cells, or PBMCs. The dataset comprised deeply sampled blood TCRbeta repertoires from subjects exposed to, actively infected with, or recovered from COVID-19. The repertoires were released in a freely available public database intended as a resource for research on the immune response to SARS-CoV-2. The samples were drawn from the first 160 participants of the ongoing ImmuneRACE study and from 950 to 1,500 subjects provided by 6 global collaborators. Sample metadata almost always included a de-identified subject ID, COVID-19 status, age in years and sex. HLA class I and class II types, where available, came from metadata supplied by the sample provider rather than from assay-based typing. What the work shows at the level of the full study, not this receptor alone: How much clinical and demographic metadata was included differed by source and by participant, and the metadata was provided uncurated.

The germline V gene (reference sequence) gives CDR1 as LNHDA and CDR2 as SQIVND. The CDR3 sequence holds 14 residues, the cysteine and phenylalanine included. CDR3 DNA only is kept here, 42 bases in frame from base 1. Deletion took 5 bases off V and 2 bases off J, with a span of 13 bases between the germline ends. For this clone: Its binding antigen is unknown. The input lacks base qualities; no much larger clone sits a single base away.

TCRbeta CDR3 regions were amplified from genomic DNA using the immunoSEQ Assay, a bias-controlled multiplex PCR. In the source study's methods: The number of nucleated cells in each sample was estimated from the amplification of reference gene primers within the assay. Sequence reads were collapsed and filtered to measure the absolute abundance of every unique TCRbeta CDR3 rearrangement. For each sample, productive Simpson clonality was calculated by taking the square root of Simpson's diversity index across productive rearrangements. Sourced from immuneACCESS, this table was stored by TCRdb with only in-frame sequences that have V and J called. A share of the clones is absent; for the studies checked, an unresolved V gene accounts for under half, and the remainder has no known explanation. V and J calls and clone size are copied from that table; D and trimming were computed from the DNA. This sample gives roughly 70,000 clones in total; about 88% of them show up just once. The leading ten clones occupy about 2.9% of the sample.

Whole blood was collected in K2EDTA tubes by collaborating institutions according to the institutions' own protocols. For TCRbeta analysis, collaborators shipped samples in one of three forms: frozen whole blood, isolated PBMCs, or DNA extracted from either of those sample types. The sequence is built from TRBV19 and TRBJ2-7; D gene: possibly TRBD2, on 7 matching bases. The specimen was peripheral blood. The sequence was collected from a man between 65 and 79 years old with active or convalescent COVID-19. The DNA is TGTGCCAGTAGTCGGGGGGCCGCCCCCTACGAGCAGTACTTC. This gives the protein CASSRGAAPYEQYF.